The T cell receptor (beta chain) under discussion was sequenced for a study of blood T cell repertoires in COVID-19 (dated by TCRdb to the early 2020s). As for the study more broadly: Samples from collaborators originated in the United States, Italy and Spain and spanned both the acute and convalescent phases of COVID-19. The material from the prospective study consisted of cDNA or gDNA derived from T cells, B-cell-depleted T cells, or PBMCs. Deeply sampled blood TCRbeta repertoires from subjects exposed to, actively infected with, or recovered from COVID-19 were included in the dataset. A freely available public database, intended as a resource for researchers studying the immune response to SARS-CoV-2, is where the repertoires were released. The samples were drawn from the first 160 participants of the ongoing ImmuneRACE study and from roughly 1,300 subjects provided by 6 global collaborators. Sample metadata almost always included a de-identified subject ID, COVID-19 status, age in years and sex. Where HLA class I and class II types were available, the types were taken from metadata supplied by the sample provider, not from assay-based typing. The study at large found these results: Clinical and demographic metadata were provided uncurated, with the amount varying by source and participant.

TCRbeta CDR3 regions were amplified from genomic DNA by means of the immunoSEQ Assay, a bias-controlled multiplex PCR. The paper's data handling went like this. Nucleated cell counts per sample were estimated from amplification of reference gene primers within the assay. To quantify the absolute abundance of each unique TCRbeta CDR3 rearrangement, sequence reads were collapsed and filtered. Productive Simpson clonality was computed per sample as the square root of Simpson's diversity index over productive rearrangements. Drawn from immuneACCESS, this table holds only the in-frame rearrangements with V and J called that TCRdb kept. Clones are partly lost; checked studies trace under half to an unresolved V gene and leave the rest unexplained. For V, J and clone size, that table is used; D and trimming come from the DNA. The sample contains 200,000 to 250,000 clones, about 84% of them found a single time. The ten most abundant clones make up about 1.8% of the sample.

Concerning this clone: There is no known antigen for this receptor. Base qualities are not recorded, but no much larger clone differs from it by a single base.

Participants in the prospective study were enrolled through a virtual design, were aged roughly 18 to 100 years, and lived in roughly 24 United States geographic areas. In the prospective study, participants were assigned to cohorts based on the clinical history participants reported in a screening survey and a study questionnaire. Recovered participants in ImmuneRACE Cohort 3 were defined as having two consecutive negative NP/OP PCR tests, clearance from a healthcare professional, or resolution of symptoms. Mobile phlebotomists in the prospective study collected whole blood, serum and a nasopharyngeal or oropharyngeal swab from every participant. Prospective study participants could optionally give additional blood draws and questionnaires over an approximately 2-month period. Blood samples from the prospective study were shipped frozen or at room temperature prior to DNA extraction. The germline V gene encodes CDR1 SGHRS and CDR2 YFSETQ. V lost 0 bases and J lost 2 bases, and the count of bases not matched to a germline gene is 0. Inclusive of the bounding cysteine and phenylalanine, the CDR3 is 14 residues long. Only the CDR3 region is kept as DNA, spanning 42 bases read in frame from base 1.

This receptor was identified in a man aged 55 to 69 who had recovered from COVID-19. The sample was PBMCs or T cells enriched from blood (not recorded which). The V and J genes are TRBV5-1 and TRBJ1-2; 8 central nucleotides agree with TRBD1. The CDR3 region has the sequence CASSLGTGNYGYTF. In nucleotides, the sequence is TGCGCCAGCAGCTTGGGGACAGGGAACTATGGCTACACCTTC.